Listed here are 24 T cell receptor gamma chains from one sample, sequenced in a study of γδ T cells in repeated Plasmodium falciparum infection. TCRdb reprocessed the multiplex PCR reads using CATT. This table has about 14,000 gamma-chain clones, 1.5% to 2% appearing once. Bulk repertoires came from Vgamma9/Vdelta2+ or Vdelta2-negative gammadelta T cells flow-sorted from PBMC. Sequences were obtained from gamma-delta T cells from blood. The source is a pool of human donors (malaria-infected and uninfected, not separated).

On this clone: This DNA's translation and the protein TCRdb lists, from a much larger clone, do not match at residue 10, likely due to a read error; the protein shown is translated from the DNA. V gene TRGV9 was called; the J gene was not. The germline CDR1 and CDR2 sequences are GITISATS and ISYDGTV (reference sequence). The CDR3 has 12 residues. The CDR3 reads CALWEVLRKELF. CDR3 in DNA: TGTGCCTTGTGGGAGGTGCTGCGTAAGGAACTCTTT.

This clone showed up just a few times. This likely stems from a read error, as it lies one base from a far larger clone. The DNA is left out, because the CDR3 cannot be placed on it with certainty; the CDR3 is given as TCRdb lists it. This CDR3 is CALWEVRSNSLAVEQHLLSQVSIGRIQHF. The V gene was identified as TRGV9, while no J gene was called. The CDR3 is 29 residues long, counting both termini. Germline CDR1 GITISATS, CDR2 ISYDGTV (reference sequence).

The table lists this clone with many counts. TCRdb attributes to this sequence the protein of a much larger clone, which differs from the DNA translation at residue 7; a read error is likely, and the protein displayed is translated from the DNA. CDR3 in DNA: TGTGCCACCTGGGATGGGACTTTGTCCACTGGTTGGTTCAAGATATTT. Its translation: CATWDGTLSTGWFKIF. J is TRGJP1 and V is TRGV4. The J gene, left out of TCRdb, was set here by checking the DNA against germline. J gave up 3 bases and V 0 bases, and 7 bases lay outside the gene matches. This CDR3 has 16 amino acids. Germline CDR1 and CDR2: EGSTGY and YDSYTSSV.

This clone occurred many times. Since a much larger clone is just one base distant, this may be a read error. The sample contains more than one DNA sequence encoding this CDR3. This chain joins TRGV9 and TRGJP. The CDR3 extends over 17 amino acids. Germline lookup yields CDR1 GITISATS and CDR2 ISYDGTV (reference sequence). V lost 2 bases, J lost 7 bases, and 8 bases stayed unmatched. CDR3 protein: CALWEDSQELGKKIKVF. The CDR3 DNA reads TGTGCCTTGTGGGAGGACTCTCAGGAGTTGGGCAAAAAAATCAAGGTATTT.

This clone was picked up a small number of times. This is likely an artifact of a read error, given a far larger clone one base away. The DNA is left out, because the CDR3 cannot be placed on it with certainty; the CDR3 is given as TCRdb lists it. J gene calling gave no result, while the V gene is TRGV2. With termini counted, the CDR3 has 32 amino acids. In germline, CDR1 is EGSNGY, CDR2 YDSYNSKV. The CDR3: CATWDGPIGIRNSLAVEQHWLSQVSIGRIQHF.

This clone was recorded at least ten times. TCRdb attributes to this sequence the protein of a much larger clone, which differs from the DNA translation at residue 6; a read error is likely, and the protein displayed is translated from the DNA. This CDR3 is CATWDGQGNYYKKLF. The CDR3, as DNA: TGTGCCACCTGGGACGGGCAGGGGAATTATTATAAGAAACTCTTT. This chain links TRGV3 with TRGJ1 or TRGJ2. V dropped 3 bases and J dropped 0; count of bases not matched to a gene: 8. Germline CDR1 and CDR2: VTNTFY and YDVSTARD (reference sequence). The CDR3 is 15 residues long.

Details on this clone: The TCRdb protein comes from a much larger clone and disagrees with this DNA's translation at residue 7, likely due to a read error; the protein given here is derived from the DNA. V usage is TRGV9 and J usage is TRGJP. Looked up from germline, CDR1 is GITISATS and CDR2 is ISYDGTV (reference sequence). This CDR3 is 16 amino acids long. The junction had 7 bases not matched to a gene; V was cut back by 4 bases and J by 7 bases. CDR3 loop: CALWETDELGKKIKVF. The CDR3 DNA reads TGTGCCTTGTGGGAAACGGATGAGTTGGGCAAAAAAATCAAGGTATTT.

In this sample, this clone turned up a few times. TCRdb assigns this DNA the protein of a much larger clone, which departs from its translation at residue 5; this likely reflects a read error, and the protein shown comes from translating the DNA. The rearrangement uses TRGV9 and TRGJ1 or TRGJ2. Germline matching of the DNA provided the J gene here, since TCRdb leaves it blank. Germline-derived CDR1 and CDR2 are GITISATS and ISYDGTV (reference sequence). The CDR3 is made up of 13 amino acids. The CDR3 loop is CALWVVHTYKKLF. DNA of the CDR3: TGTGCCTTGTGGGTGGTGCATACCTATAAGAAACTCTTT.

This clone was observed at least ten times. The TCRdb protein comes from a much larger clone and disagrees with this DNA's translation at residue 6, likely due to a read error; the protein given here is derived from the DNA. This chain connects TRGV8 to TRGJ1 or TRGJ2. The J gene, missing from TCRdb, was assigned here through DNA to germline matching. Trimming removed 3 bases from V and 6 bases from J; junction bases left unmatched: 5. From germline, CDR1 is VENAVY and CDR2 YDSYNSRV. This CDR3 contains 12 residues. The CDR3 bases are TGTGCCACCTGGGATGGTCGTTATAAGAAACTCTTT. This gives the protein CATWDGRYKKLF.

This clone was detected a few times. This DNA's translation differs at residue 8 from TCRdb's protein, which comes from a much larger clone; a read error is likely, and the protein shown is translated from the DNA. V is TRGV9 and J is TRGJ1 or TRGJ2. V lost 1 base, J lost 3 bases, and 9 bases stayed unmatched. The CDR3 has 15 amino acids. In germline, CDR1 is GITISATS, CDR2 ISYDGTV (reference sequence). The CDR3 sequence is CALWEVHTTYYKKLF. The CDR3 nucleotides read TGTGCCTTGTGGGAGGTCCACACCACTTATTATAAGAAACTCTTT.

Worth noting for this clone: With a far larger clone one base away, a read error is the likely cause. This sample also contains other DNA sequences that code for the same CDR3. The chain has TRGV4 and TRGJP1. This CDR3 region has 18 residues. Germline lookup yields CDR1 EGSTGY and CDR2 YDSYTSSV. V was pared by 1 base and J by 3 bases, with 14 bases of the junction left unmatched. Here the CDR3 reads CATWDGTPLMATGWFKIF. The CDR3 DNA is TGTGCCACCTGGGATGGTACTCCTTTGATGGCCACTGGTTGGTTCAAGATATTT.

This clone was seen at least ten times. The protein in TCRdb stems from a much larger clone and differs at residue 4 from this DNA's translation, likely a read error; here the protein is translated from the DNA. This chain links TRGV4 with TRGJ1 or TRGJ2. TCRdb supplies no J gene; here it was assigned by aligning the nucleotide sequence to germline. The CDR3 extends over 16 amino acids. CDR1 is EGSTGY and CDR2 is YDSYTSSV in the germline V gene. DNA for the CDR3: TGTGCCACCCGGGATGGTGGGGTAATCAATTATTATAAGAAACTCTTT. Protein: CATRDGGVINYYKKLF.

This clone was observed many times. A far larger clone is just one base off, so this is likely a read error. The same CDR3 is also encoded by other DNA sequences in this sample. This sequence joins TRGV9 and TRGJP. TCRdb carries no J gene annotation; the J gene was assigned here by matching the DNA with germline. Germline-derived CDR1 and CDR2 are GITISATS and ISYDGTV (reference sequence). This CDR3 comprises 15 residues. The CDR3 spells CALWEVLLGKKIKVF. CDR3 coding DNA: TGTGCCTTATGGGAGGTGCTATTGGGCAAAAAAATCAAGGTATTT.

With respect to this clone: This DNA's translation and the protein TCRdb lists, from a much larger clone, do not match at residue 9, likely due to a read error; the protein shown is translated from the DNA. The gene calls are TRGV4 and TRGJ1 or TRGJ2. TCRdb gives no J gene; it was assigned here by matching the DNA to germline. The V gene's germline CDR1 is EGSTGY and CDR2 YDSYTSSV. This CDR3 has 16 residues. V gave up 1 base and J gave up 1 base; unmatched junction bases: 10. CDR3 residues: CATWDGGVTNYYKKLF. The CDR3 coding sequence is TGTGCCACCTGGGATGGTGGGGTAACCAATTATTATAAGAAACTCTTT.

This clone was observed at least ten times. The TCRdb record carries a much larger clone's protein, which differs from this DNA's translation at residue 3; a read error is the likely cause, and the protein listed here is the DNA translation. V gene TRGV3 combines with J gene TRGJ1 or TRGJ2. The CDR3 loop spans 15 amino acids. Germline lookup yields CDR1 VTNTFY and CDR2 YDVSTARD (reference sequence). CDR3 bases: TGTGCCTCCTGGGACAGGTCCCTTCTTTATTATAAGAAACTCTTT. The encoded protein is CASWDRSLLYYKKLF.

This clone has only a few counts. TCRdb lists the protein of a much larger clone for this DNA, which differs at residue 4, so this is likely a read error; the protein given here is translated from the DNA itself. Other nucleotide sequences in the sample specify the same CDR3. This chain connects TRGV9 to TRGJP. The CDR3 spans 17 residues. The germline gives CDR1 GITISATS, CDR2 ISYDGTV (reference sequence). CDR3 in DNA: TGTGCCTTGAGGGAGGTGAATAAAGAGTTGGGCAAAAAAATCAAGGTATTT. As protein: CALREVNKELGKKIKVF.

This clone was counted many times. This likely came from a read error, as a far larger clone is one base away. Other DNA sequences in this sample translate to the same CDR3. The rearrangement joins TRGV3 to TRGJ1 or TRGJ2. The CDR3 loop spans 13 amino acids. Germline-derived CDR1 and CDR2 are VTNTFY and YDVSTARD (reference sequence). The CDR3, as DNA: TGTGCCACCTGGGAACCGGTTTATTATAAGAAGCTCTTT. Protein sequence: CATWEPVYYKKLF.

In this sample, this clone turned up a few times. The protein that TCRdb holds for this DNA derives from a much larger clone and differs from the translated DNA at residue 5, which likely indicates a read error; the protein shown here is translated from the DNA. The chain joins TRGV9 to TRGJP. No J segment appears in TCRdb, so it was assigned here by matching the sequence to germline. Germline-derived CDR1 and CDR2 are GITISATS and ISYDGTV (reference sequence). The CDR3 consists of 18 residues. CDR3 nucleotides: TGTGCCTTGTGGAAGGTGCATTCGGGAGAGTTGGGCAAAAAAATCAAGGTATTT. This translates into CALWKVHSGELGKKIKVF.

A word on this clone: TCRdb records a much larger clone's protein for this DNA, with a difference at residue 5 that likely arises from a read error; the protein given is the translation of the DNA. The CDR3 nucleotides read TGTGCCTTGTGGAACGCGGATTATTATAAGAAACTCTTT. Its translation is CALWNADYYKKLF. This sequence joins TRGV9 and TRGJ1 or TRGJ2. No J gene was available from TCRdb, and it was assigned here by a germline match of the DNA. The V gene end was trimmed by 6 bases and the J gene end by 2 bases; junction bases not matched to a gene: 7. Germline V CDR1 and CDR2: GITISATS, ISYDGTV (reference sequence). The CDR3 consists of 13 residues.

The sample holds many counts of this clone. A far larger clone is one base from this, pointing to a likely read error. The J gene is TRGJ1 or TRGJ2, the V gene TRGV5. Since TCRdb gives no J gene, matching the DNA to germline was used here to assign it. V gave up 0 bases and J gave up 0 bases; unmatched junction bases: 23. The CDR3 totals 21 residues. Germline CDR1 VINAFY, CDR2 YDVSNSKD. The CDR3 coding sequence is TGTGCCACCTGGGACAGGCCTAAACTAACTCGATGCTCCGAGAATTATTATAAGAAACTCTTT. It translates to CATWDRPKLTRCSENYYKKLF.

This clone occurred many times. The TCRdb record carries a much larger clone's protein, which differs from this DNA's translation at residue 8; a read error is the likely cause, and the protein listed here is the DNA translation. The V gene is TRGV2, the J gene TRGJ1 or TRGJ2. CDR1 and CDR2 (germline): EGSNGY, YDSYNSKV. The junction had 6 bases not matched to a gene; V was cut back by 1 base and J by 0 bases. The CDR3 totals 15 residues. CDR3 region: CATWDGVMNYYKKLF. CDR3 coding DNA: TGTGCCACCTGGGACGGTGTTATGAATTATTATAAGAAACTCTTT.

This clone was counted ten times or more. A far larger clone is one nucleotide away, so this likely arose from a read error. Other DNA sequences in this specimen translate into the identical CDR3. The chain couples TRGV9 to TRGJ1 or TRGJ2. CDR1 and CDR2 (germline): GITISATS, ISYDGTV (reference sequence). The CDR3 sequence is 14 residues long. The CDR3 coding sequence is TGTGCCCTGTGGGAGGCCCACCCTTATTATAAGAAACTCTTT. Translated: CALWEAHPYYKKLF.

In the case of this clone: TCRdb's listed protein matches a much larger clone and diverges from this DNA's translation at residue 10, likely through a read error; the protein shown comes from the DNA. The chain employs TRGV2 and TRGJ1 or TRGJ2. As TCRdb names no J gene, one was assigned here on the basis of a DNA match to germline. The length of the CDR3 is 13 residues. CDR1 is EGSNGY and CDR2 is YDSYNSKV in the germline V gene. In DNA form, the CDR3 reads TGTGCCACCTGGGACGGAATTTATTATAGGAAACTCTTT. This codes for CATWDGIYYRKLF.

This clone was counted at least ten times. The protein held in TCRdb is that of a much larger clone and does not match this DNA's translation at residue 10, likely because of a read error; the protein shown is translated from the DNA. The V gene is TRGV9, the J gene TRGJ1 or TRGJ2. Matching the DNA to germline supplied the J gene, which TCRdb does not give. This CDR3 has 13 residues. Germline loops: CDR1 GITISATS, CDR2 ISYDGTV (reference sequence). The CDR3 is CALWEGHYYEKLF. The CDR3 DNA is TGTGCCTTGTGGGAGGGTCATTATTATGAGAAACTCTTT.